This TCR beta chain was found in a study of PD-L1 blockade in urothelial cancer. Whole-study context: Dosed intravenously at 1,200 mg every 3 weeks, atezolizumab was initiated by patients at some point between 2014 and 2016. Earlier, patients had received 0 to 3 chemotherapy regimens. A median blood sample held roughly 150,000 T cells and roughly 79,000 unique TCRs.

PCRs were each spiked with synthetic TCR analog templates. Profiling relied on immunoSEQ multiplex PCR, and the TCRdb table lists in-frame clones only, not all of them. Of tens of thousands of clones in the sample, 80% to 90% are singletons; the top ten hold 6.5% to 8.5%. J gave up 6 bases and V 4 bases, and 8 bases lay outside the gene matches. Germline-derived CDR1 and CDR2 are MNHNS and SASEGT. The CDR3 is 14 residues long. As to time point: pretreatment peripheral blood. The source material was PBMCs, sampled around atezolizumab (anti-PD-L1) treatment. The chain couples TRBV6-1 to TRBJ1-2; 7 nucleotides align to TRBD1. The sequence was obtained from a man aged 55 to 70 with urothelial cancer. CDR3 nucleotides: TGTGCCAGCAGTGTGTCAGGGGGGTTTGATGGCTACACCTTC. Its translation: CASSVSGGFDGYTF.